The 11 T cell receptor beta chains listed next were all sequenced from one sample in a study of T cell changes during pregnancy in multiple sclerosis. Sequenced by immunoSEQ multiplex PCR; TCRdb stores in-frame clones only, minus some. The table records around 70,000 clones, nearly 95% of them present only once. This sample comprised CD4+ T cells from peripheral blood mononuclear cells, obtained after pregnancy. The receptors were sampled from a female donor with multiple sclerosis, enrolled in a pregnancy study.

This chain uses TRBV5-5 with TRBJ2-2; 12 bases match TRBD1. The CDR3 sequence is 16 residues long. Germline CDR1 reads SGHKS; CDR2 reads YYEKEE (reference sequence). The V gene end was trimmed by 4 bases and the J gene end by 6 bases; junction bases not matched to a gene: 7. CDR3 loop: CASSQHGTGGPGELFF. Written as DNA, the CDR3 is TGTGCCAGCAGCCAGCACGGGACAGGGGGCCCCGGGGAGCTGTTTTTT.

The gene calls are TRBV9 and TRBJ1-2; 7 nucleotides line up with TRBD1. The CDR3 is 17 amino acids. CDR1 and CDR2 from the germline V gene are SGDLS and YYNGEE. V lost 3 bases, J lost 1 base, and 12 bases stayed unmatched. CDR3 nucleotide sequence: TGTGCCAGCAGCGCCCTGCCGGGACAGCAACTTAACTATGGCTACACCTTC. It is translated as CASSALPGQQLNYGYTF. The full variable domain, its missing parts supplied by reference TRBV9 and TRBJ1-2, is DSGVTQTPKHLITATGQRVTLRCSPRSGDLSVYWYQQSLDQGLQFLIQYYNGEERAKGNILERFSAQQFPDLHSELNLSSLELGDSALYFCASSALPGQQLNYGYTFGSGTRLTVV.

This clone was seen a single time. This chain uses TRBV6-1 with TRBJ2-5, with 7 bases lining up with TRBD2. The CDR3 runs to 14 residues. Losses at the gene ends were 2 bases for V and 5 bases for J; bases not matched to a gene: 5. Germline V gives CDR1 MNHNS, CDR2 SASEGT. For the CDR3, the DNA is TGTGCCAGCAGTGAAATGGGGGGGAGGGAGACCCAGTACTTC. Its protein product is CASSEMGGRETQYF.

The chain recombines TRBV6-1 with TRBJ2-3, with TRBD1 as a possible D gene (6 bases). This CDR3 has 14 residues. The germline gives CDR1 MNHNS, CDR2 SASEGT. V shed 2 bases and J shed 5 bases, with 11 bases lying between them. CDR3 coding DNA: TGTGCCAGCAGTGAACCCTTGACAGGAGATACGCAGTATTTT. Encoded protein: CASSEPLTGDTQYF.

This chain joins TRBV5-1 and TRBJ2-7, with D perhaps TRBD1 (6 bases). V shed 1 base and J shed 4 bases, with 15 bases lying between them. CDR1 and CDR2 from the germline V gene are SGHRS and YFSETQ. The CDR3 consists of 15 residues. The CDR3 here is CASSLTGDIFYEQYF. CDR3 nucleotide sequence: TGCGCCAGCAGCTTGACCGGGGACATTTTTTACGAGCAGTACTTC. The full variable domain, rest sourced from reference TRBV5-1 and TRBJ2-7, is KAGVTQTPRYLIKTRGQQVTLSCSPISGHRSVSWYQQTPGQGLQFLFEYFSETQRNKGNFPGRFSGRQFSNSRSEMNVSTLELGDSALYLCASSLTGDIFYEQYFGPGTRLTVT.

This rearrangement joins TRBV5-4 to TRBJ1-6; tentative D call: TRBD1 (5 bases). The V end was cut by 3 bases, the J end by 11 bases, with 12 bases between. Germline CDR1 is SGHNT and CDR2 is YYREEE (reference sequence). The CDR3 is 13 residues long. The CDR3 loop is CASSSGRDPPLHF. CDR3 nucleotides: TGTGCCAGCAGCTCAGGGAGGGATCCACCCCTCCACTTT.

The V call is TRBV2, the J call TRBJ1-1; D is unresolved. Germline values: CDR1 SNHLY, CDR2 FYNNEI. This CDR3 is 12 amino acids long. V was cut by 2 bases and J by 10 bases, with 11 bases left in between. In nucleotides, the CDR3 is TGTGCCAGCAGTGAACCGGGAAAAGGAGCTTTCTTT. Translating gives CASSEPGKGAFF.

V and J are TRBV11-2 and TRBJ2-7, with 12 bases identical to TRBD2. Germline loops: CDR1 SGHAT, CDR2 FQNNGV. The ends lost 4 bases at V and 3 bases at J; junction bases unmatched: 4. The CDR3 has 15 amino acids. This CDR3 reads CASSSGLAGNYEQYF. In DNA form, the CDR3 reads TGTGCCAGCAGCTCCGGACTAGCGGGAAACTACGAGCAGTACTTC.

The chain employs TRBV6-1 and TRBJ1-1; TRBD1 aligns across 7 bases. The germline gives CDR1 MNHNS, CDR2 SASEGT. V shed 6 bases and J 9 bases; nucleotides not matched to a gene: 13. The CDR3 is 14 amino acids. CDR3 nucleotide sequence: TGTGCCAGCAGCCCACTCCATCCGGGACAGCAAGCTTTCTTT. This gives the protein CASSPLHPGQQAFF.

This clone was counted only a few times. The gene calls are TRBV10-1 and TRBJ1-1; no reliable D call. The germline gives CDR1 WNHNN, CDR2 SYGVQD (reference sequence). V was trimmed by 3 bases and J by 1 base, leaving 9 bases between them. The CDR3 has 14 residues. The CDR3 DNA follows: TGCGCCAGCAGTGAAAACCCCAGGAACACTGAAGCTTTCTTT. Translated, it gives CASSENPRNTEAFF.

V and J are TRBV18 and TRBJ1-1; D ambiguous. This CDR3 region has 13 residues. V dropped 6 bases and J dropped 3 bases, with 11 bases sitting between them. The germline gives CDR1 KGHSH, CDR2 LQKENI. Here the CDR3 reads CASSGSKDTEAFF. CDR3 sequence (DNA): TGTGCCAGCTCGGGCTCGAAGGACACTGAAGCTTTCTTT.